This paragraph covers one T cell receptor beta chain sequence. The data were taken from a study of blood T cell dynamics during melanoma immunotherapy. The sample's time point: week 3, after first cycle of checkpoint inhibitor. Each bulk PBMC sample had about 330 ng DNA loaded. Assay used: immunoSEQ multiplex PCR; TCRdb lists only in-frame clones, some missing. The sample contains around 20,000 clones, around nine tenths of which appear only once. V was cut by 3 bases and J by 7 bases, with 4 bases left in between. Germline loops: CDR1 LNHDA, CDR2 SQIVND (reference sequence). The CDR3 sequence is 11 residues long.

The sequence was obtained from a human donor with melanoma. The genes are TRBV19 and TRBJ2-4; the D is unclear. Specimen: blood, collected from a patient treated with checkpoint blockade. CDR3 loop: CASSIGNIQYF. The CDR3 DNA is TGTGCCAGTAGTATCGGGAACATTCAGTACTTC.